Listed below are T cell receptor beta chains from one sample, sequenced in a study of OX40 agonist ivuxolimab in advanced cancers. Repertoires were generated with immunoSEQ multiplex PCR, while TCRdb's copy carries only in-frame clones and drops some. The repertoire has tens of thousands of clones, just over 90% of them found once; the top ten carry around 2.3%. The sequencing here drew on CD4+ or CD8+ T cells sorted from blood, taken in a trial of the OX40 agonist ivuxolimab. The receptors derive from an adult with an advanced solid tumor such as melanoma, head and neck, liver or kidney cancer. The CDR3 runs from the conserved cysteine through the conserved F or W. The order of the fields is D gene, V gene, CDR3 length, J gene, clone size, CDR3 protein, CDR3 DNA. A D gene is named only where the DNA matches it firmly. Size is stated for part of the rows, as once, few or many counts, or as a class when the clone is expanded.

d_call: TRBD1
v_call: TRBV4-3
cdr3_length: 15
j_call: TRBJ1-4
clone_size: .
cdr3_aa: CASSQDPQGDEKLFF
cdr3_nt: TGCGCCAGCAGCCAAGATCCCCAGGGGGATGAAAAACTGTTTTTT

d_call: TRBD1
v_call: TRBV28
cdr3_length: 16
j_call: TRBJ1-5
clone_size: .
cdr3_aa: CASSEGTGRPNQPQHF
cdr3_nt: TGTGCCAGCAGTGAGGGGACAGGGAGGCCGAATCAGCCCCAGCATTTT

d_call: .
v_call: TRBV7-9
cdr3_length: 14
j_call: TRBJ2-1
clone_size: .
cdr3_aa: CASSFEGAYNEQFF
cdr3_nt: TGTGCCAGCAGCTTTGAGGGCGCCTACAATGAGCAGTTCTTC

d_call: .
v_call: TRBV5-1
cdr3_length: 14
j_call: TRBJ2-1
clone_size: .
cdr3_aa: CASSLGAGGNEQFF
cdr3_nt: TGCGCCAGCAGCTTGGGGGCTGGAGGAAATGAGCAGTTCTTC

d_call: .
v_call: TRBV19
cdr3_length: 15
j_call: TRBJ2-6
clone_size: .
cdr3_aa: CASRMDNSGANVLTF
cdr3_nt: TGTGCCAGCCGAATGGACAACTCTGGGGCCAACGTCCTGACTTTC

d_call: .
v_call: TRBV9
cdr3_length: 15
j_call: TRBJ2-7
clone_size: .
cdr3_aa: CASSVTPDATYEQYF
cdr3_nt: TGTGCCAGCAGCGTAACGCCGGACGCTACCTACGAGCAGTACTTC

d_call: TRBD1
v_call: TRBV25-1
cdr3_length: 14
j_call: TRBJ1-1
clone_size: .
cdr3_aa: CASSRGQDATEAFF
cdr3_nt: TGTGCCAGCAGTAGAGGACAGGATGCAACTGAAGCTTTCTTT

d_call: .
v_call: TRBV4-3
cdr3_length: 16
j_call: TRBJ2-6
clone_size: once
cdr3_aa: CASSQDPLSGANVLTF
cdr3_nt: TGCGCCAGCAGCCAAGACCCCCTCTCTGGGGCCAACGTCCTGACTTTC

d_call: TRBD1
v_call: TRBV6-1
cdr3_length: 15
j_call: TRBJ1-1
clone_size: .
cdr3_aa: CASIKGGGENTEAFF
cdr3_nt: TGTGCCAGCATCAAAGGGGGCGGGGAGAACACTGAAGCTTTCTTT

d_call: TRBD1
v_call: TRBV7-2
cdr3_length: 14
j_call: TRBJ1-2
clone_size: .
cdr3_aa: CASSLGQGAFGYTF
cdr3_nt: TGTGCCAGCAGCTTAGGGCAGGGGGCGTTTGGCTACACCTTC

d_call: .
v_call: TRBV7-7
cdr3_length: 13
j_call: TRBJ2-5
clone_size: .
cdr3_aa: CASSFGFQETQYF
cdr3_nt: TGTGCCAGCAGCTTCGGTTTCCAAGAGACCCAGTACTTC

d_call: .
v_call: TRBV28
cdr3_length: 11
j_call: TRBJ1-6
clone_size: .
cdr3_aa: CASSFSSPLHF
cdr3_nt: TGTGCCAGCAGTTTCTCCTCACCCCTCCACTTT

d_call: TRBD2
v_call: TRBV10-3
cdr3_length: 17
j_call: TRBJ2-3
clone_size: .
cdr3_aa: CAISPGASGGGTDTQYF
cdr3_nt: TGTGCCATCAGCCCCGGGGCTAGCGGGGGAGGCACAGATACGCAGTATTTT

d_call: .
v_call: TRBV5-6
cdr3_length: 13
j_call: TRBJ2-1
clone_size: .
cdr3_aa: CASSYNRANEQFF
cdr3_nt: TGTGCCAGCAGCTACAACAGGGCGAATGAGCAGTTCTTC

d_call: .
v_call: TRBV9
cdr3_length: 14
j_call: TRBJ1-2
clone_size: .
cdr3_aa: CASSPDRSGNGYTF
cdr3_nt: TGTGCCAGCAGCCCCGACAGGTCCGGGAATGGCTACACCTTC

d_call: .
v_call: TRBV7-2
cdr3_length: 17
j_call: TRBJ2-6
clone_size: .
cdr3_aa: CASSFRRESSGANVLAF
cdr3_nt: TGTGCCAGCAGCTTTAGGAGGGAGAGCTCTGGGGCCAACGTCCTGGCTTTC

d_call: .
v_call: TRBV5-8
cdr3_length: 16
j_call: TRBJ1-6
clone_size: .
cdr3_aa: CASSLLPASYDSPLHF
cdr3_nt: TGTGCCAGCAGCTTACTTCCGGCCTCATATGATTCACCCCTCCACTTT

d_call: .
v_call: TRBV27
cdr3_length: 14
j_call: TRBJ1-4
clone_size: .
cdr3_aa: CATTKSDGNEKLFF
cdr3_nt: TGTGCCACCACGAAATCTGACGGAAATGAAAAACTGTTTTTT

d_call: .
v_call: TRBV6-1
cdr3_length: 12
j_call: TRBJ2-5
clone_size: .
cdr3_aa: CASSENQGTQYF
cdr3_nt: TGTGCCAGCAGTGAAAACCAGGGGACCCAGTACTTC

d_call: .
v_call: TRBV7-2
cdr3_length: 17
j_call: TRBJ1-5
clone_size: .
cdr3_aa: CASSLEPAANSNQPQHF
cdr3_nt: TGTGCCAGCAGCTTAGAGCCTGCTGCCAATAGCAATCAGCCCCAGCATTTT

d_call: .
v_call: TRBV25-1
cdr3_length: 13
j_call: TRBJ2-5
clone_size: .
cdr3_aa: CASSGYQQETQYF
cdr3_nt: TGTGCCAGCAGTGGGTACCAGCAAGAGACCCAGTACTTC

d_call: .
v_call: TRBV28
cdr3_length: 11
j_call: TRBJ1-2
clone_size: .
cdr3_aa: CASSPGYGYTF
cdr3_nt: TGTGCCAGCTCCCCCGGTTATGGCTACACCTTC

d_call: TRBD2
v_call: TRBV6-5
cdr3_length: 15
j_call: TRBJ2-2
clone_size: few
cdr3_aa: CASRGGKRYTGELFF
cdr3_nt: TGTGCCAGCAGGGGGGGGAAGCGGTACACCGGGGAGCTGTTTTTT

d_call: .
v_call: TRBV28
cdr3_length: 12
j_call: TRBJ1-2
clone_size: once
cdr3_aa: CASSLPVYGYTF
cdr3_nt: TGTGCCAGCAGTTTACCGGTATATGGCTACACCTTC

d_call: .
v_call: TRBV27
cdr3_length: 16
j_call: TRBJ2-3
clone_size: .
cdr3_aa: CASSLMGPQATDTQYF
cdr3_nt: TGTGCCAGCAGTCTTATGGGCCCCCAAGCCACAGATACGCAGTATTTT

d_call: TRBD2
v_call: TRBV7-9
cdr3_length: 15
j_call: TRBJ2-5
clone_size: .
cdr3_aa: CASSKGLAYQETQYF
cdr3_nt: TGTGCCAGCAGCAAGGGACTAGCTTACCAAGAGACCCAGTACTTC

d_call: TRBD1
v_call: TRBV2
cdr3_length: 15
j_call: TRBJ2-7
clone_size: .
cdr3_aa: CASRRLDRGLHEQYF
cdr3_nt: TGTGCCAGCAGAAGACTAGACAGGGGGCTCCACGAGCAGTACTTC